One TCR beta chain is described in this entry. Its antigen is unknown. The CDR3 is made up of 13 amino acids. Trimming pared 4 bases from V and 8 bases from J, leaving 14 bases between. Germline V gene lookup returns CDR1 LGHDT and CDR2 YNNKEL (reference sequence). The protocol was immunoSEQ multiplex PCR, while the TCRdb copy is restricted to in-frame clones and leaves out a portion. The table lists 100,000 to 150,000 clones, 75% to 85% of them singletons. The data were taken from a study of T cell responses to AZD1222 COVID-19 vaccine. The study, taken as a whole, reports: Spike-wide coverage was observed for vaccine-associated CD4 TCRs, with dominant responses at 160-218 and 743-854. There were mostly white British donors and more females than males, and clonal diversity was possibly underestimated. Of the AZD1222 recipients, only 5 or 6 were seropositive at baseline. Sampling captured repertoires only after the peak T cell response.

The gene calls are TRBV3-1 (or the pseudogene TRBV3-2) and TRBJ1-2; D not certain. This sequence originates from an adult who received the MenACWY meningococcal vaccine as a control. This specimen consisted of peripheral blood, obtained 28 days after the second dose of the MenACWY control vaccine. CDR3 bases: TGTGCCAGCAGCCGGAGGGATGCCGCGGGCTACACCTTC. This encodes CASSRRDAAGYTF.